The entry below describes one TCR beta chain. Its antigen is not identified. Clones were sequenced by immunoSEQ multiplex PCR, and TCRdb holds only the in-frame ones, with some missing. This repertoire shows about 73,000 clones, roughly 79% found once; its top ten account for about 10%. ViraFEST expansion of antigen-specific CD4+ T cells with viral peptide pools preceded sequencing. On day 10 of culture, CD4+ T cells were separated out. Prior SARS-CoV-2 infection was absent in the vaccine recipients, as shown by negative nucleocapsid antibodies. The data belong to a study of vaccination effects on CD4 cells after COVID-19. The V end lost 3 bases, the J end lost 1 base, and 12 bases lay between the germline ends. Germline CDR1 and CDR2: KGHSH and LQKENI. CDR3 length: 15 residues.

The sequenced sample was CD4+ T cells from PBMCs cultured with SARS-CoV-2 spike peptides, obtained before COVID-19 vaccination. This chain connects TRBV18 to TRBJ1-1; D is possibly TRBD1 (5 bases). This TCR was sampled from a human donor who received a COVID-19 vaccine. Written as DNA, the CDR3 is TGTGCCAGCTCACCTTTCGGGGGGGAGAACACTGAAGCTTTCTTT. This gives the protein CASSPFGGENTEAFF.